These 4 T cell receptor beta chains came from one sample sequenced in a study of identifying expanded T cells in peripheral blood. Libraries were prepared by immunoSEQ multiplex PCR; TCRdb keeps only in-frame clonotypes and omits some of them. The sample gives 100,000 to 150,000 clones, over 65% of which show up once; 3% to 4% is in the top ten. Sequenced material: blood. The receptors stem from a person between 18 and 75 years old in good health.

The chain employs TRBV2 and TRBJ1-2, with TRBD1 as a possible D gene (5 bases). CDR3 length: 14 residues. CDR1 is SNHLY, CDR2 FYNNEI, per germline. V lost 3 bases and J 6 bases, leaving 14 bases between the germline ends. CDR3 amino acids: CASSDRDSAHGYTF. The DNA for the CDR3 is TGTGCCAGCAGTGATAGGGACTCCGCCCATGGCTACACCTTC. The full variable domain, in which reference TRBV2 and TRBJ1-2 provide the parts outside the CDR3, is EPEVTQTPSHQVTQMGQEVILRCVPISNHLYFYWYRQILGQKVEFLVSFYNNEISEKSEIFDDQFSVERPDGSNFTLKIRSTKLEDSAMYFCASSDRDSAHGYTFGSGTRLTVV.

The count of this clone is one. This chain uses TRBV7-2 with TRBJ2-1; 7 bases align to TRBD2. Germline trimming cut 4 bases from V and 7 bases from J; bases unmatched to any gene: 7. The CDR3 is 14 residues long. The germline gives CDR1 SGHTA, CDR2 FQGNSA. CDR3 amino acids: CASSSRLAANEQFF. CDR3 DNA sequence: TGTGCCAGCAGCTCTCGACTAGCCGCGAATGAGCAGTTCTTC.

In the case of this clone: The junction differs from germline at one of its ends, possibly a read error. This sequence joins TRBV7-8 and TRBJ2-7; the D gene is possibly TRBD2 (5 bases). This CDR3 is built from 14 residues. From germline, CDR1 is SGHVS and CDR2 FQNEAQ. DNA of the CDR3: TGTGCCAGCAGCTTAGTGGAGGTCTCCTACGAGCAGTGCTTC. Protein product: CASSLVEVSYEQCF.

The chain joins TRBV11-2 to TRBJ1-1; D might be TRBD1 (6 bases). V lost 5 bases, J lost 4 bases, and 20 bases lay in between. CDR3 length: 16 residues. Germline lookup yields CDR1 SGHAT and CDR2 FQNNGV. CDR3 DNA: TGTGCCAGCAGCCCAATTGATCGGGGGGCCAGCACTGAAGCTTTCTTT. It yields the protein CASSPIDRGASTEAFF.